What follows are 14 T cell receptor beta chains derived from one specimen sequenced in a study of neurological immune-mediated disorders. One entry per CDR3 protein, called by TCRdb with MiXCR from the 5' RACE reads. The repertoire holds about 66,000 distinct CDR3 sequences, with 3% to 3.5% as singletons. The sample comprised PBMCs. All receptors come from a man aged 35-49 years with multiple sclerosis.

This clonotype came up many times. The rearrangement links TRBV20-1 to TRBJ2-7; D may be TRBD2 (5 bases). The length of the CDR3 is 14 residues. Germline V gene data show CDR1 as DFQATT and CDR2 as SNEGSKA (reference sequence). Between the trimmed V and J ends, which lost 6 bases and 2 bases, there was a span of 17 bases. The CDR3 DNA sequence: TGCAGTGCCGCCCTTAGGACGGGGACCTACGAGCAGTACTTC. Translating gives CSAALRTGTYEQYF.

This clonotype has at least ten counts. The gene calls are TRBV5-6 and TRBJ1-1; D ambiguous. In germline, CDR1 is SGHDT, CDR2 YYEEEE. The CDR3 covers 14 residues. V lost 0 bases, J lost 5 bases, and 11 bases lay in between. The CDR3 DNA is TGTGCCAGCAGCTTGGGGCCGGGAGTGACTGAAGCTTTCTTT. Its translation: CASSLGPGVTEAFF. The full variable domain, its missing parts supplied by reference TRBV5-6 and TRBJ1-1, is DAGVTQSPTHLIKTRGQQVTLRCSPKSGHDTVSWYQQALGQGPQFIFQYYEEEERQRGNFPDRFSGHQFPNYSSELNVNALLLGDSALYLCASSLGPGVTEAFFGQGTRLTVV.

Many counts were recorded for this clonotype. The chain is built from TRBV12-3 or TRBV12-4 and TRBJ1-1; TRBD1 agrees at 7 bases. The CDR3 covers 14 residues. With V trimmed by 5 bases and J by 2 bases, 5 bases remained unmatched. The CDR3, as DNA: TGTGCCAGCAGTAGCTACAGGGGAAACACTGAAGCTTTCTTT. Its protein is CASSSYRGNTEAFF.

This clonotype has a count of ten or more. The rearrangement uses TRBV5-1 and TRBJ2-1; 12 bases line up with TRBD2. V lost 4 bases and J lost 7; bases outside the gene matches: 6. The CDR3 has 15 amino acids. Looked up from germline, CDR1 is SGHRS and CDR2 is YFSETQ. CDR3 loop: CASSPLAGGWNEQFF. Here the CDR3 DNA reads TGCGCCAGCAGCCCGCTAGCGGGGGGGTGGAATGAGCAGTTCTTC.

This clonotype was picked up many times. The chain combines TRBV6-5 with TRBJ2-7; 11 nucleotides align to TRBD2. Germline loops: CDR1 MNHEY, CDR2 SVGAGI. Trimming took 4 bases from V and 3 from J; bases not matched to a gene: 8. The CDR3 totals 16 residues. CDR3 nucleotide sequence: TGTGCCAGCAGTTCGCCCCGGGGACTAGCGGTCTACGAGCAGTACTTC. Translated, it gives CASSSPRGLAVYEQYF.

This clonotype was seen repeatedly, ten times or more. In DNA, the CDR3 is TGTGCCAGCAGAAACATGAACCGGCGGGAGACCCAGTACTTC. This codes for CASRNMNRRETQYF. This chain connects TRBV6-6 to TRBJ2-5; D gene unclear. The CDR3 spans 14 residues. V was clipped by 6 bases and J by 5 bases, with 16 bases between them. Germline-derived CDR1 and CDR2 are MNHNY and SVGAGI (reference sequence).

This clonotype was detected many times. The CDR3 protein is CATSDLEGGAQYF. The CDR3 DNA is TGTGCCACCAGTGATTTGGAGGGGGGGGCCCAGTACTTC. The rearrangement links TRBV24-1 to TRBJ2-5; weak D call: TRBD2 (7 bases). CDR3 length: 13 amino acids. V lost 0 bases and J lost 9, with 10 bases in between. Germline values: CDR1 KGHDR, CDR2 SFDVKD.

This clonotype was recorded at least ten times. This chain connects TRBV25-1 to TRBJ2-7, with 8 bases identical to TRBD2. J lost 2 bases, V lost 8 bases, and 5 bases had no gene match. This CDR3 has 13 residues. Per germline, CDR1 MGHDK and CDR2 SYGVNS. In DNA, the CDR3 is TGTGCCAGCCTAGCGGGCCTCACCTACGAGCAGTACTTC. Amino acids: CASLAGLTYEQYF.

This clonotype was observed many times. The chain links TRBV20-1 to TRBJ1-1; D not resolved. V lost 5 bases, J lost 2 bases, and 12 bases lay in between. The CDR3 is made up of 13 amino acids. Germline V lookup: CDR1 DFQATT, CDR2 SNEGSKA (reference sequence). CDR3 bases: TGCAGTGCTCTACGGGATTTCAACACTGAAGCTTTCTTT. As protein: CSALRDFNTEAFF.

The J gene is TRBJ2-6, the V gene TRBV29-1, with 7 bases aligning to TRBD2. This CDR3 has 13 residues. The germline gives CDR1 SQVTM, CDR2 ANQGSEA. V gave up 7 bases and J gave up 1 base; unmatched junction bases: 1. The CDR3: CSGRESGANVLTF. DNA for the CDR3: TGCAGCGGGCGGGAGTCTGGGGCCAACGTCCTGACTTTC.

Ten or more counts support this clonotype. The genes are TRBV20-1 and TRBJ2-3, with D unclear. Looked up from germline, CDR1 is DFQATT and CDR2 is SNEGSKA (reference sequence). V was cut by 3 bases and J by 0 bases, with 16 bases left in between. CDR3 length: 16 amino acids. CDR3 residues: CSASGGAGDSTDTQYF. Here the CDR3 DNA reads TGCAGTGCTAGCGGCGGTGCAGGAGATAGCACAGATACGCAGTATTTT.

This clonotype was recorded many times. The chain has TRBV6-6 and TRBJ2-1; 10 bases are shared with TRBD1. The CDR3 length is 14 residues. CDR1 and CDR2 (germline): MNHNY, SVGAGI (reference sequence). After removal of 4 bases from V and 7 bases from J, the junction contained 4 bases not matched to a gene. This CDR3 is CASSFDRGRNEQFF. The CDR3 nucleotides are TGTGCCAGCAGTTTCGACAGGGGGCGGAATGAGCAGTTCTTC.

At least ten counts were recorded for this clonotype. The gene calls are TRBV12-3 or TRBV12-4 and TRBJ2-1; 8 bases map to TRBD1. The CDR3 spans 15 residues. J lost 7 bases, V lost 5 bases, and 10 bases had no gene match. CDR3 nucleotides: TGTGCCAGCAGTCCCCAGGGGGCTTGGGGTAATGAGCAGTTCTTC. It codes for CASSPQGAWGNEQFF.

Comment on this clonotype: This could be a read error, since a much larger clone is one nucleotide away. The chain has TRBV12-3 or TRBV12-4 and TRBJ1-5, with 7 nucleotides matching TRBD1. After removal of 6 bases from V and 4 bases from J, the junction contained 9 bases not matched to a gene. The CDR3 has 15 residues. In DNA form, the CDR3 reads TGTGCCAGCAGCCAAGGGACAGCCACGAATCAGCCCCAGCATTTT. Protein: CASSQGTATNQPQHF.